The 7 T cell receptor beta chains below come from one sample, sequenced in a study of blood T cell repertoires in COVID-19. This table comes from immunoSEQ multiplex PCR, and its TCRdb copy is limited to in-frame clones, with some not included. This table has a few hundred thousand clones, roughly 80% appearing once. Sequenced input: peripheral blood. The receptors were sampled from a man aged 25 to 45 with active or convalescent COVID-19.

The chain couples TRBV7-8 to TRBJ1-6; perhaps TRBD1 as D (6 bases). There are 14 residues in the CDR3. CDR1 is SGHVS and CDR2 is FQNEAQ in the germline V gene. V was clipped by 4 bases and J by 8 bases, with 12 bases between them. CDR3 DNA sequence: TGTGCCAGCAGCTCCCAGGGGAGGGATTCACCCCTCCACTTT. Translating gives CASSSQGRDSPLHF.

The J gene is TRBJ1-2, the V gene TRBV4-3; 7 nucleotides align to TRBD1. Germline CDR1 and CDR2: LGHNA and YSLEER. The CDR3 covers 14 residues. V shed 1 base and J 4 bases; nucleotides not matched to a gene: 3. The CDR3 DNA sequence: TGCGCCAGCAGCCAAGGGACAGGTGGCTATGGCTACACCTTC. Protein sequence: CASSQGTGGYGYTF.

The rearrangement uses TRBV27 and TRBJ1-1; D is unresolved. CDR1 and CDR2 from the germline V gene are MNHEY and SMNVEV (reference sequence). The V end lost 5 bases, the J end lost 1 base, and 11 bases lay between the germline ends. The CDR3 covers 14 residues. The CDR3: CASSAQTANTEAFF. In DNA, the CDR3 is TGTGCCAGCAGTGCACAGACCGCGAACACTGAAGCTTTCTTT.

The chain uses TRBV9 and TRBJ2-3, with 9 bases aligning to TRBD2. After removal of 0 bases from V and 2 bases from J, the junction contained 4 bases not matched to a gene. The CDR3 is 16 residues long. Germline V gene data show CDR1 as SGDLS and CDR2 as YYNGEE. The CDR3 protein is CASSVGASGTTDTQYF. In nucleotides, the CDR3 is TGTGCCAGCAGCGTAGGAGCTAGCGGGACCACAGATACGCAGTATTTT.

The chain links TRBV12-5 to TRBJ1-2, with unresolved D. CDR3 length: 13 amino acids. V lost 5 bases and J lost 0, with 7 bases in between. The germline V gene has CDR1 LGHNT and CDR2 FRNRAP. The CDR3 DNA follows: TGTGCTAGTGGTGCGGGAGCTAACTATGGCTACACCTTC. This sequence encodes CASGAGANYGYTF.

The J gene is TRBJ2-7, the V gene TRBV28, with 9 bases matching TRBD1. The CDR3 runs to 12 residues. The ends lost 7 bases at V and 4 bases at J; junction bases unmatched: 2. The germline V gene encodes CDR1 MDHEN and CDR2 SYDVKM. Here the CDR3 reads CASTGQGYEQYF. CDR3 DNA: TGTGCCAGCACGGGACAGGGTTACGAGCAGTACTTC.

The J gene is TRBJ1-5, the V gene TRBV28; possible D gene TRBD1, 6 bases. The V end lost 6 bases, the J end lost 1 base, and 19 bases lay between the germline ends. Germline assignment: CDR1 MDHEN and CDR2 SYDVKM. CDR3 length equals 17 residues. DNA for the CDR3: TGTGCCAGCAGGTTTAGGACAGACAGCTCCAGCAATCAGCCCCAGCATTTT. Its translation: CASRFRTDSSSNQPQHF.